This TCR beta chain was retrieved from a study of Ad26.COV2.S vaccination and SARS-CoV-2 variants. Whole-study findings and limits: Placebo recipients and vaccine recipients were similar in non-spike TCR breadth. Responses of T cells in total may have been underestimated by the TCR breadth and depth analyses.

On this clone itself: Its antigen remains unknown.

The V and J ends lost 3 bases and 4 bases respectively, with 15 bases between them. Germline lookup yields CDR1 KGHSH and CDR2 LQKENI. The CDR3 has 15 residues. Produced via immunoSEQ multiplex PCR; TCRdb's table is partial and in-frame only. The sample yields 200,000 to 250,000 clones, roughly 90% seen once. Treatment of the sample: about 20 received Ad26.COV2.S at low or high dose, single or two shots; roughly five received placebo; per-sample allocation not given. The investigators took samples on day 63 after the first vaccine or placebo injection. At a Boston site, the person donating was an adult of 18-55 years. An Ad26 vector expressing Wuhan-strain SARS-CoV-2 spike constituted the vaccine.

This TCR derives from a person between 18 and 59 years old who received the Ad26.COV2.S COVID-19 vaccine or a placebo. This sample comprised peripheral blood, obtained in a trial of Ad26.COV2.S vaccine versus placebo. V usage is TRBV18 and J usage is TRBJ1-2, with D possibly TRBD1 on 5 matching bases. CDR3 in DNA: TGTGCCAGCTCACCGCTCGCGTGGGGCGGCTATGGCTACACCTTC. Translation gives CASSPLAWGGYGYTF.